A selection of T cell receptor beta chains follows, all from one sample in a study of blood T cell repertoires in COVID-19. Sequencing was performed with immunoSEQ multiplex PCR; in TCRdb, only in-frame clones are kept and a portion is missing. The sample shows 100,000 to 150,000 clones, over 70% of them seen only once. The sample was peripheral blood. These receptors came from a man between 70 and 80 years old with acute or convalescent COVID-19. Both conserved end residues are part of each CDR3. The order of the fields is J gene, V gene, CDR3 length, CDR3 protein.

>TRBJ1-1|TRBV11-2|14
CASSLDRAFGLAFF
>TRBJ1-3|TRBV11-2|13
CASSLKRRDTIYF
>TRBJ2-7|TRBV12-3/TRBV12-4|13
CASTVSSSYEQYF
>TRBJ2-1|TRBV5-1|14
CASSLGAGDNEQFF
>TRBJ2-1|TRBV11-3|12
CASRELANEQFF
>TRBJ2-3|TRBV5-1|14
CASSNGLSTDTQYF
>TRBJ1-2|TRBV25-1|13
CASRSPTGSGYTF
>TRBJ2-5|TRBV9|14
CASSVGTGQETQYF
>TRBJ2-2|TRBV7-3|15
CASSAGQPRTGELFF
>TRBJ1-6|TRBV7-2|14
CASSKPDRDSPLHF
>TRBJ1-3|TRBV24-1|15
CATSDPDRSGNTIYF
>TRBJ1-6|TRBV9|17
CASSPSRAEGYNSPLHF